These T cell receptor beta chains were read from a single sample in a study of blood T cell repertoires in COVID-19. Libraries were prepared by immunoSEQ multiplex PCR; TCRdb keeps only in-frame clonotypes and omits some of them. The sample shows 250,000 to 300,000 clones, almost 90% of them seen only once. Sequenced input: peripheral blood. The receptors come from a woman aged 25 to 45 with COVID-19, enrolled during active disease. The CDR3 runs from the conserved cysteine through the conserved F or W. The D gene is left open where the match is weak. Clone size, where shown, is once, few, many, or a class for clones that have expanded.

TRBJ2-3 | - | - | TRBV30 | CAWSVTMRPYF | TGTGCCTGGAGTGTTACCATGCGTCCGTATTTT
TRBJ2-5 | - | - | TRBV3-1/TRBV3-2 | CASSPGAVFRGRSETQYF | TGTGCCAGCAGCCCCGGAGCCGTCTTTCGGGGGAGGTCAGAGACCCAGTACTTC
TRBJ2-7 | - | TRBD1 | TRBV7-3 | CASSLEVGQGYEQYF | TGTGCCAGCAGCTTAGAAGTGGGACAGGGGTACGAGCAGTACTTC
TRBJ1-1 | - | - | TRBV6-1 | CASSERGNTEAFF | TGTGCCAGCAGTGAAAGGGGGAACACTGAAGCTTTCTTT
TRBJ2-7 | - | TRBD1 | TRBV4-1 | CASSQDPGTGFDEQYF | TGCGCCAGCAGCCAAGATCCCGGGACAGGGTTCGACGAGCAGTACTTC
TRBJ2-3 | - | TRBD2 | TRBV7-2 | CASSSGLAGGPNPLDTQYF | TGTGCCAGCAGCTCGGGACTAGCGGGAGGGCCCAACCCCCTAGATACGCAGTATTTT
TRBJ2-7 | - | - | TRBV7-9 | CASSAGPSYEQYF | TGTGCCAGCAGCGCTGGGCCCTCCTACGAGCAGTACTTC
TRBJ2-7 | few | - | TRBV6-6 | CASSLGLVLEQYF | TGTGCCAGCAGTTTGGGACTGGTACTAGAGCAGTACTTC
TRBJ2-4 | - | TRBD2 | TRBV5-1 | CASSLERGTSGLAKNIQYF | TGCGCCAGCAGCTTGGAACGTGGGACTAGCGGACTAGCCAAAAACATTCAGTACTTC
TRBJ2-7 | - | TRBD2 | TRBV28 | CAIQGLAGVYEQYF | TGTGCCATCCAGGGGCTAGCGGGAGTGTACGAGCAGTACTTC
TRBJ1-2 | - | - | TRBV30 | CAWSVGLSTGNYGYTF | TGTGCCTGGAGTGTAGGCTTGTCGACCGGGAACTATGGCTACACCTTC
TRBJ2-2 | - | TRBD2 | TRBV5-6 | CASSLGLAGGRAGELFF | TGTGCCAGCAGCCTCGGACTAGCGGGAGGTCGGGCCGGGGAGCTGTTTTTT
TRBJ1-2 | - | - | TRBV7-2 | CASTLGRSNYGYTF | TGTGCCAGCACCCTAGGGAGGAGTAACTATGGCTACACCTTC
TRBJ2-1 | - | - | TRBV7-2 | CASSLGLAMNEQFF | TGTGCCAGCAGCTTAGGGCTAGCAATGAATGAGCAGTTCTTC
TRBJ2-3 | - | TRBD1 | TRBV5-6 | CASSWRQGSAPDTQYF | TGTGCCAGCAGCTGGAGACAGGGTAGTGCCCCAGATACGCAGTATTTT
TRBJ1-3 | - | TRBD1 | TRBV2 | CASKRDSGSGNTIYF | TGTGCCAGCAAACGGGACAGTGGCTCTGGAAACACCATATATTTT
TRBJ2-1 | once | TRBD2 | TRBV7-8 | CASSSLAGGSNEQFF | TGTGCCAGCAGCTCGCTAGCGGGAGGCTCAAATGAGCAGTTCTTC
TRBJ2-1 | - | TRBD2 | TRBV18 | CASSPPGLAGGGNEQFF | TGTGCCAGCTCACCCCCTGGACTAGCGGGAGGGGGCAATGAGCAGTTCTTC
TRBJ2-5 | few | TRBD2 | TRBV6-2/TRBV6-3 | CASSFGLAGGQKTQYF | TGTGCCAGCAGTTTCGGACTAGCGGGAGGGCAGAAGACCCAGTACTTC
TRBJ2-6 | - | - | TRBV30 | CAWSGGSGANVLTF | TGTGCCTGGAGTGGAGGGTCTGGGGCCAACGTCCTGACTTTC
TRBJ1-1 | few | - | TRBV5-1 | CASSGAGEDTEAFF | TGCGCCAGCAGCGGCGCCGGGGAGGACACTGAAGCTTTCTTT
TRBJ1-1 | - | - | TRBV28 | CASRPTQNTEAFF | TGTGCCAGCAGACCAACACAGAACACTGAAGCTTTCTTT
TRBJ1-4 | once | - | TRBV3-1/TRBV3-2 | CASSQGGRGAEKLFF | TGTGCCAGCAGCCAAGGAGGCAGGGGAGCTGAAAAACTGTTTTTT
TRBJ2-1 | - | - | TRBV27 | CASSFYGYNEQFF | TGTGCCAGCAGTTTCTACGGGTACAATGAGCAGTTCTTC
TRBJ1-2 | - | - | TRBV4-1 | CASSQDQRGGLNYGYTF | TGCGCCAGCAGCCAAGATCAAAGGGGGGGCCTTAACTATGGCTACACCTTC
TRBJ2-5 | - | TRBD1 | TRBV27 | CASSPGTGAKETQYF | TGTGCCAGCAGTCCCGGGACAGGGGCGAAGGAGACCCAGTACTTC
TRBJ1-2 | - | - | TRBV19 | CASSFGADYGYTF | TGTGCCAGTAGTTTTGGGGCAGACTATGGCTACACCTTC
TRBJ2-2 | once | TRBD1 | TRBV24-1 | CATRQGATGELFF | TGTGCCACTAGACAGGGGGCTACCGGGGAGCTGTTTTTT
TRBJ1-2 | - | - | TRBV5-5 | CASSKEGFGYTF | TGTGCCAGCAGCAAAGAGGGCTTTGGCTACACCTTC
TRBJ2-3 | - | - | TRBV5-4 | CASSSRDSSTDTQYF | TGTGCCAGCAGCTCACGGGACTCCTCCACAGATACGCAGTATTTT
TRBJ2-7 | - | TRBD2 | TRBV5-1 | CASSLLAGASYEQYF | TGCGCCAGCAGCTTACTAGCGGGGGCATCCTACGAGCAGTACTTC
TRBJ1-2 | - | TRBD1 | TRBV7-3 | CASSLSGDREYGYTF | TGTGCCAGCAGCCTTTCAGGAGACAGGGAGTATGGCTACACCTTC
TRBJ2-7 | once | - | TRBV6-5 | CASRAVEASYEQYF | TGTGCCAGCAGGGCCGTCGAGGCGTCCTACGAGCAGTACTTC
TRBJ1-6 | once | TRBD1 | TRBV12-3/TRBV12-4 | CASTPGGWSPLHF | TGTGCCAGCACCCCAGGGGGTTGGTCACCCCTCCACTTT
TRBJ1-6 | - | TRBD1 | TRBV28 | CASRPGQVNSPLHF | TGTGCCAGCAGGCCGGGACAGGTTAATTCACCCCTCCACTTT
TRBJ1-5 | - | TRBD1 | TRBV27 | CASSFQGVGRNQPQHF | TGTGCCAGCAGTTTCCAGGGGGTTGGTCGCAATCAGCCCCAGCATTTT
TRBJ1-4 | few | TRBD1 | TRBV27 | CASSLGGTVGEKLFF | TGTGCCAGCAGTTTAGGAGGGACAGTCGGCGAAAAACTGTTTTTT
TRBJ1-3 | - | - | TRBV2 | CASKYLSGNTIYF | TGTGCCAGCAAATATCTCTCTGGAAACACCATATATTTT
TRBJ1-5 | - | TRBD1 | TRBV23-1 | CASSLRGQGWYQPQHF | TGCGCCAGCAGTCTCCGAGGACAGGGGTGGTATCAGCCCCAGCATTTT
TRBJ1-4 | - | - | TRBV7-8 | CASSPTPTNEKLFF | TGTGCCAGCAGCCCGACACCAACTAATGAAAAACTGTTTTTT
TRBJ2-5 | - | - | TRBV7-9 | CASSSPPQGLQETQYF | TGTGCCAGCAGTTCCCCCCCCCAGGGGCTTCAAGAGACCCAGTACTTC
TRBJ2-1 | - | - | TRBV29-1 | CSVRGTSGGYNEQFF | TGCAGCGTCCGGGGGACGTCTGGGGGTTACAATGAGCAGTTCTTC
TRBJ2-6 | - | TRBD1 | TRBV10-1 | CASSGHRGSGANVLTF | TGCGCCAGCAGTGGCCACAGGGGCTCTGGGGCCAACGTCCTGACTTTC
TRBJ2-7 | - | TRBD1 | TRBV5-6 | CASSLIGQGITYEQYF | TGTGCCAGCAGCTTGATAGGACAGGGCATCACCTACGAGCAGTACTTC
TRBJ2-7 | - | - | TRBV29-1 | CSVFDRSSYEQYF | TGCAGCGTTTTCGACAGGAGCTCCTACGAGCAGTACTTC
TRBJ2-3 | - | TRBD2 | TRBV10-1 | CASSESLAANTQYF | TGCGCCAGCAGTGAGAGCCTAGCGGCCAATACGCAGTATTTT
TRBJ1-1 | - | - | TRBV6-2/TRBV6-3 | CASSNGGLQGTEAFF | TGTGCCAGCAGCAACGGAGGCCTACAAGGGACTGAAGCTTTCTTT
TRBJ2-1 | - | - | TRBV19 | CASSINGYSYNEQFF | TGTGCCAGTAGTATTAACGGTTACTCCTACAATGAGCAGTTCTTC
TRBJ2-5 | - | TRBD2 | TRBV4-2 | CASSQERLAGGPSETQYF | TGTGCCAGCAGCCAAGAAAGACTAGCGGGAGGGCCTTCAGAGACCCAGTACTTC
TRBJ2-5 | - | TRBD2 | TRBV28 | CASSTRVLAGGNQETQYF | TGTGCCAGCAGTACACGTGTTCTAGCGGGAGGTAACCAAGAGACCCAGTACTTC
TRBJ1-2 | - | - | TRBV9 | CASSVVTGHLRIDGYTF | TGTGCCAGCAGCGTAGTTACGGGACACCTCCGTATCGATGGCTACACCTTC
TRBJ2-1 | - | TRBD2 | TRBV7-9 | CASSSLAGGTYNEQFF | TGTGCCAGCAGCTCCCTAGCGGGAGGGACATACAATGAGCAGTTCTTC
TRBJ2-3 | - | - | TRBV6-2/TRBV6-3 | CASSPYLGGRNTQYF | TGTGCCAGCAGCCCCTACCTAGGAGGTAGAAATACGCAGTATTTT
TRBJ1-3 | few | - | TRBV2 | CASSVDTGSGNTIYF | TGTGCCAGCAGTGTGGACACAGGATCTGGAAACACCATATATTTT
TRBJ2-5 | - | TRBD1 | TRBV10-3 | CAISEGNRGLGETQYF | TGTGCCATCAGTGAGGGGAACAGGGGGCTCGGAGAGACCCAGTACTTC
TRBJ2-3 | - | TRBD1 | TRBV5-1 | CASRDPDRGGTDTQYF | TGCGCCAGCAGGGACCCAGACAGGGGTGGTACAGATACGCAGTATTTT
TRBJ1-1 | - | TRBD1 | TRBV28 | CASQGQGRTEAFF | TGTGCCAGCCAAGGACAGGGGCGAACTGAAGCTTTCTTT
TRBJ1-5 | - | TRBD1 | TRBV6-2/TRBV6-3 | CASSRPDRDNQPQHF | TGTGCCAGTAGTCGGCCAGACAGGGATAATCAGCCCCAGCATTTT
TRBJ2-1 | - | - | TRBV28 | CATTGHGEALGQFF | TGTGCCACGACGGGTCACGGGGAGGCTCTGGGGCAGTTCTTC
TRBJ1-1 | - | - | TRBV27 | CASSLARENTEAFF | TGTGCCAGCAGTTTAGCCAGGGAGAACACTGAAGCTTTCTTT